This T cell receptor beta chain is drawn from a study of blood T cell repertoires in COVID-19. In the study overall: The origin of the acute and convalescent COVID-19 samples was the United States, Italy and Spain.

Note on this clone: One junction end disagrees with the germline gene, perhaps due to a read error.

Per the original methods: Counts of nucleated cells, estimated from reference gene primer amplification, were obtained. The assay was immunoSEQ multiplex PCR, and TCRdb's table has in-frame clones only and misses some. Clonal size and the V and J genes are those of that table, whereas D and trimming came from the DNA. Of under 200,000 clones listed, roughly 80% are singletons. The CDR3 has 16 amino acids. Germline V lookup: CDR1 SSHAT, CDR2 FNYEAQ (reference sequence). This chain joins TRBV7-7 and TRBJ2-5; TRBD2 matches at 8 bases. The specimen sequenced was peripheral blood. The source of this sequence is a human donor with acute or convalescent COVID-19. The donor label of this sample is uncertain. The CDR3 DNA follows: TGTGCTAGCAGCTTAGCGGTAACGGGGGGGCTGGAGACCCAGTACTTC. It yields the protein CASSLAVTGGLETQYF.